The 27 T cell receptor beta chains in this list originate from one sample, sequenced in a study of graft-versus-host responses after intestinal transplantation. Some clones are missing from TCRdb's copy, which holds only in-frame ones; the method was immunoSEQ multiplex PCR. The sample contains tens of thousands of clones, around 90% of which appear only once. Their cognate antigens are unknown. Here the sequenced sample was unstimulated CD8+ T cells sorted from spleen or lymph node cells, taken before intestinal transplant. The source of these receptors is a human donor who received an intestinal transplant.

The V gene is TRBV13, the J gene TRBJ2-5; 15 bases match TRBD2. Germline V gives CDR1 PRHDT, CDR2 FYEKMQ (reference sequence). With V trimmed by 5 bases and J by 6 bases, 7 bases remained unmatched. CDR3 length equals 16 residues. CDR3 residues: CASSIRTSGGGKTQYF. In DNA, the CDR3 is TGTGCCAGCAGCATAAGGACTAGCGGGGGGGGAAAGACCCAGTACTTC. The entire variable domain, with the rest obtained from reference TRBV13 and TRBJ2-5, is as follows: AAGVIQSPRHLIKEKRETATLKCYPIPRHDTVYWYQQGPGQDPQFLISFYEKMQSDKGSIPDRFSAQQFSDYHSELNMSSLELGDSALYFCASSIRTSGGGKTQYFGPGTRLLVL.

Only a few counts were recorded for this clone. The chain has TRBV30 and TRBJ2-7; D perhaps matches TRBD1 (6 bases). This CDR3 has 13 residues. Germline V gene sequence: CDR1 GTSNPN, CDR2 SVGIG (reference sequence). Between the trimmed V and J ends, which lost 4 bases and 5 bases, there was a span of 15 bases. This chain's CDR3 is CAWIGGQRDEQYF. For the CDR3, the DNA is TGTGCCTGGATTGGAGGACAGAGAGACGAGCAGTACTTC. Full variable domain (missing parts from reference TRBV30 and TRBJ2-7): SQTIHQWPATLVQPVGSPLSLECTVEGTSNPNLYWYRQAAGRGLQLLFYSVGIGQISSEVPQNLSASRPQDRQFILSSKKLLLSDSGFYLCAWIGGQRDEQYFGPGTRLTVT.

The genes are TRBV4-1 and TRBJ2-7; TRBD2 matches 7 bases. CDR1 and CDR2 from the germline V gene are MGHRA and YSYEKL. Unmatched junction bases numbered 5, after V lost 0 bases and J lost 0 bases. This CDR3 has 16 residues. CDR3 loop: CASSQDSGDYSYEQYF. The CDR3 DNA reads TGCGCCAGCAGCCAAGATTCGGGGGACTACTCCTACGAGCAGTACTTC.

A single count supports this clone. The V call is TRBV5-5, the J call TRBJ2-7, with 12 bases fitting TRBD1. This CDR3 spans 15 amino acids. In germline, CDR1 is SGHKS, CDR2 YYEKEE (reference sequence). V shed 2 bases and J 7 bases; nucleotides not matched to a gene: 7. The CDR3 nucleotides are TGTGCCAGCAGCTTCCCGGGACAGGGGGCGGGAGAGCAGTACTTC. Its translation: CASSFPGQGAGEQYF.

The rearrangement uses TRBV2 and TRBJ1-4, with a possible D match to TRBD1 (5 bases). The V gene's germline CDR1 is SNHLY and CDR2 FYNNEI. V dropped 7 bases and J dropped 3 bases, with 15 bases sitting between them. This CDR3 region has 15 residues. The CDR3, as DNA: TGTGCCAGCATCACCCCGGGAGGGGCTAATGAAAAACTGTTTTTT. Translating it yields CASITPGGANEKLFF.

The genes are TRBV6-4 and TRBJ1-1; D is unclear. V lost 3 bases and J 6 bases, leaving 11 bases between the germline ends. The CDR3 contains 13 residues. From germline, CDR1 is MRHNA and CDR2 SNTAGT. The CDR3 DNA sequence: TGTGCCAGCAGTGAAACATCCTCCTCTGAAGCTTTCTTT. Translating it yields CASSETSSSEAFF.

The V gene is TRBV4-1, the J gene TRBJ2-3, with D possibly being TRBD2 (7 bases). CDR3 length: 18 amino acids. Germline CDR1 MGHRA, CDR2 YSYEKL. V lost 1 base and J lost 2, with 19 bases in between. CDR3 coding DNA: TGCGCCAGCAGCCAAGTGGGTGGGGGGGGCCGTAACACAGATACGCAGTATTTT. It encodes CASSQVGGGGRNTDTQYF.

Note on this clone: Within the sample, other DNA sequences also encode this same CDR3. The chain employs TRBV4-3 and TRBJ2-7; tentative D call: TRBD2 (5 bases). Germline CDR1 and CDR2: LGHNA and YSLEER. This CDR3 is 15 amino acids long. Trimming left V 1 base short and J 0 bases short, with 10 bases between. Here the CDR3 DNA reads TGCGCCAGCAGCCAAGGGACGGGGAGCTCCTACGAGCAGTACTTC. Translated, it gives CASSQGTGSSYEQYF.

The V gene is TRBV5-5, the J gene TRBJ1-5; TRBD1 matches at 7 bases. V lost 3 bases, J lost 1 base, and 4 bases stayed unmatched. From germline, CDR1 is SGHKS and CDR2 YYEKEE (reference sequence). CDR3 length: 15 amino acids. The CDR3 here is CASSSGGNSNQPQHF. As DNA, the CDR3 is TGTGCCAGCAGCTCAGGGGGTAACAGCAATCAGCCCCAGCATTTT.

V gene TRBV27 combines with J gene TRBJ1-1, with 12 bases matching TRBD1. Trimming removed 0 bases from V and 10 bases from J; junction bases left unmatched: 9. Germline CDR1 reads MNHEY; CDR2 reads SMNVEV (reference sequence). The CDR3 totals 16 residues. CDR3 in amino acids: CASSLSPGQGAVGAFF. Written as DNA, the CDR3 is TGTGCCAGCAGTTTATCCCCGGGACAGGGGGCGGTTGGAGCTTTCTTT.

The J gene is TRBJ1-4, the V gene TRBV7-9, with 8 bases that match TRBD1. Germline V gives CDR1 SEHNR, CDR2 FQNEAQ (reference sequence). The CDR3 is made up of 14 amino acids. Trimming removed 5 bases from V and 8 bases from J; junction bases left unmatched: 7. CDR3: CASSPDREREKLFF. Written as DNA, the CDR3 is TGTGCCAGCAGCCCGGACAGGGAACGCGAAAAACTGTTTTTT.

The table lists this clone with a count of one. V and J are TRBV19 and TRBJ2-6, with D perhaps matching TRBD2 (5 bases). Deletions cut 1 base from V and 4 bases from J, with 14 bases between. Germline V CDR1 and CDR2: LNHDA, SQIVND (reference sequence). The CDR3 is 17 amino acids. CDR3 DNA: TGTGCCAGTAGTATAGTGGTTACGGGGAGAGGGGCCAACGTCCTGACTTTC. This encodes CASSIVVTGRGANVLTF.

The V call is TRBV27, the J call TRBJ2-7, with 12 nucleotides matching TRBD2. V lost 8 bases, J lost 5 bases, and 10 bases stayed unmatched. There are 15 residues in the CDR3. Germline V lookup: CDR1 MNHEY, CDR2 SMNVEV (reference sequence). CDR3 amino acids: CASLETSGRVDEQYF. The DNA for the CDR3 is TGTGCCAGCCTAGAGACTAGCGGGAGAGTAGACGAGCAGTACTTC.

Of note for this clone: This sample also contains other DNA sequences that code for the same CDR3. V usage is TRBV6-5 and J usage is TRBJ2-1; possibly TRBD2 for D (5 bases). The CDR3 runs to 14 residues. The V and J ends lost 2 bases and 4 bases respectively, with 9 bases between them. Germline-derived CDR1 and CDR2 are MNHEY and SVGAGI. The CDR3 bases are TGTGCCAGCAGTTACGGGAGAGGTTACAATGAGCAGTTCTTC. Amino acids: CASSYGRGYNEQFF.

This rearrangement joins TRBV19 to TRBJ2-7; TRBD1 matches at 10 bases. Germline trimming cut 7 bases from V and 3 bases from J; bases unmatched to any gene: 3. From germline, CDR1 is LNHDA and CDR2 SQIVND (reference sequence). This CDR3 region has 13 residues. The CDR3 nucleotides read TGTGCCAGTACCCGGACAGGGGGCTACGAGCAGTACTTC. It yields the protein CASTRTGGYEQYF.

J is TRBJ1-4 and V is TRBV6-6; D possibly corresponds to TRBD1 (5 bases). Germline V gene data show CDR1 as MNHNY and CDR2 as SVGAGI (reference sequence). This CDR3 region has 15 residues. The V and J ends lost 0 bases and 6 bases respectively, with 11 bases between them. The CDR3 here is CASSYSLGGDEKLFF. The CDR3 region has the DNA TGTGCCAGCAGTTACTCCCTGGGGGGGGATGAAAAACTGTTTTTT.

CDR3 sequence: CASSDPTGSQPQHF. Written as DNA, the CDR3 is TGTGCCAGCAGTGACCCCACAGGATCGCAGCCCCAGCATTTT. The genes are TRBV2 and TRBJ1-5; possible D gene TRBD1, 5 bases. Germline lookup yields CDR1 SNHLY and CDR2 FYNNEI. Trimming removed 3 bases from V and 7 bases from J, with 13 bases in between. The CDR3 extends over 14 amino acids.

In DNA, the CDR3 is TGCGCCAGCAGCCAAGCCAGGGGGATCTCCTACGAGCAGTACTTC. This sequence encodes CASSQARGISYEQYF. V and J are TRBV4-1 and TRBJ2-7; TRBD1 agrees at 7 bases. Trimming cost V 1 base and J 0 bases; bases outside gene matches: 3. The CDR3 extends over 15 amino acids. CDR1 and CDR2 from the germline V gene are MGHRA and YSYEKL.

The rearrangement joins TRBV12-5 to TRBJ2-3; 9 nucleotides align to TRBD1. Trimming removed 5 bases from V and 7 bases from J; junction bases left unmatched: 10. This CDR3 has 15 residues. In germline, CDR1 is LGHNT, CDR2 FRNRAP. This CDR3 is CASGRAGQGINTQYF. The DNA for the CDR3 is TGTGCTAGTGGTCGAGCGGGACAGGGTATCAATACGCAGTATTTT.

The gene calls are TRBV7-2 and TRBJ1-2; 7 positions match TRBD1. In germline, CDR1 is SGHTA, CDR2 FQGNSA. The CDR3 runs 14 residues. Trimming took 4 bases from V and 5 from J; bases not matched to a gene: 7. CDR3 protein: CASSSDPGGYGYTF. The CDR3 DNA reads TGTGCCAGCAGCTCCGACCCAGGGGGATATGGCTACACCTTC.

Regarding this clone: Distinct nucleotide sequences in the sample also encode this CDR3. The chain employs TRBV4-1 and TRBJ2-2; the D is unclear. Between the trimmed V and J ends, which lost 1 base and 2 bases, there was a span of 5 bases. This CDR3 is built from 14 residues. Germline values: CDR1 MGHRA, CDR2 YSYEKL. The CDR3 protein is CASSQGLNTGELFF. The CDR3 DNA reads TGCGCCAGCAGCCAAGGGCTTAACACCGGGGAGCTGTTTTTT.

The J gene is TRBJ1-1, the V gene TRBV28, with D uncertain. The V end lost 3 bases, the J end lost 4 bases, and 9 bases lay between the germline ends. The germline V gene has CDR1 MDHEN and CDR2 SYDVKM. This CDR3 has 13 amino acids. CDR3 region: CASSLVMSTEAFF. In DNA form, the CDR3 reads TGTGCCAGCAGTTTGGTAATGAGCACTGAAGCTTTCTTT. The whole variable domain, filled in from reference TRBV28 and TRBJ1-1, reads DVKVTQSSRYLVKRTGEKVFLECVQDMDHENMFWYRQDPGLGLRLIYFSYDVKMKEKGDIPEGYSVSREKKERFSLILESASTNQTSMYLCASSLVMSTEAFFGQGTRLTVV.

This chain links TRBV4-1 with TRBJ1-5; D gene ambiguous. Trimming shortened V by 0 bases and J by 9 bases, and 12 bases separated the two germline ends. This CDR3 comprises 14 residues. CDR1 MGHRA and CDR2 YSYEKL come from the germline V gene. The CDR3 bases are TGCGCCAGCAGCCAAGATATGAATGGGCGGCCCCAGCATTTT. Amino acid sequence: CASSQDMNGRPQHF.

The genes are TRBV15 and TRBJ1-5; 8 nucleotides agree with TRBD1. V gave up 8 bases and J gave up 0 bases; unmatched junction bases: 0. This CDR3 spans 13 amino acids. Per germline, CDR1 LNHNV and CDR2 YYDKDF (reference sequence). The CDR3 bases are TGTGCCACCGGACAGGGTAGCAATCAGCCCCAGCATTTT. Translated, it gives CATGQGSNQPQHF.

V and J are TRBV4-1 and TRBJ1-1, with TRBD1 as a possible D gene (6 bases). Deletions cut 3 bases from V and 7 bases from J, with 9 bases between. The CDR3 runs to 12 residues. Germline CDR1 is MGHRA and CDR2 is YSYEKL. The CDR3 is CASSHGTFEAFF. DNA of the CDR3: TGCGCCAGCAGCCATGGGACATTTGAAGCTTTCTTT.

J is TRBJ2-1 and V is TRBV28, with D possibly matching TRBD2 (6 bases). Deletions cut 8 bases from V and 6 bases from J, with 11 bases between. The CDR3 is 12 amino acids. Germline CDR1 is MDHEN and CDR2 is SYDVKM. The CDR3 reads CASQTAGNEQFF. DNA for the CDR3: TGTGCCAGCCAAACAGCGGGCAATGAGCAGTTCTTC. Based on the CDR3 plus reference TRBV28 and TRBJ2-1, the full variable domain is DVKVTQSSRYLVKRTGEKVFLECVQDMDHENMFWYRQDPGLGLRLIYFSYDVKMKEKGDIPEGYSVSREKKERFSLILESASTNQTSMYLCASQTAGNEQFFGPGTRLTVL.

The gene calls are TRBV2 and TRBJ1-1, with a tentative D call TRBD1 (6 bases). The V end lost 4 bases, the J end lost 5 bases, and 11 bases lay between the germline ends. The CDR3 has 13 residues. Germline CDR1 is SNHLY and CDR2 is FYNNEI. CDR3 nucleotide sequence: TGTGCCAGCAGTGGCAGGGGAGCTACTGAAGCTTTCTTT. Translated, it gives CASSGRGATEAFF.